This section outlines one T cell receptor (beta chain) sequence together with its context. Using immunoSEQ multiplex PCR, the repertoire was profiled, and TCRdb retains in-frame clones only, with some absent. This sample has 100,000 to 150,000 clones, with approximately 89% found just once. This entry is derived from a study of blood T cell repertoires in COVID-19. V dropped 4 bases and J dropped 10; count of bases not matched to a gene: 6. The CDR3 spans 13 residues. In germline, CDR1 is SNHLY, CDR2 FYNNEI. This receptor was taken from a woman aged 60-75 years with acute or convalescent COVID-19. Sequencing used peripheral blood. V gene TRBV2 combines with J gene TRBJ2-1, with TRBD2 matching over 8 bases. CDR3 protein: CASSVAAGGEQFF. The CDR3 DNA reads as TGTGCCAGCAGTGTCGCGGCGGGAGGAGAGCAGTTCTTC.